This TCR beta chain was recovered during a study of CD8 T cells in Susac syndrome. The CDR3 runs 15 residues. The germline V and J ends were trimmed by 5 bases and 4 bases, with 17 bases remaining between them. The germline V gene encodes CDR1 SGHNT and CDR2 YYREEE (reference sequence). After extraction with the RNeasy kit, about 0.5 to 1 ug of the RNA was reverse transcribed using random hexamers. TCRdb analysed the immunoSEQ multiplex PCR reads with MiXCR anew, one entry per CDR3 protein. The repertoire consists of 77,000 or so distinct CDR3 sequences, with under 95% occurring once and the leading ten covering about 0.52%.

The sample taken for sequencing was CD4+ T cells from PBMCs. The gene calls are TRBV5-4 and TRBJ2-3; either TRBD1 or TRBD2 may supply D (6 bases each). The TCR sequence derives from a human donor with Susac syndrome. CDR3 loop: CASSAEGGGSDTQYF. In DNA, the CDR3 is TGTGCCAGCAGTGCCGAGGGGGGTGGGTCAGATACGCAGTATTTT. Supplemented by reference TRBV5-4 and TRBJ2-3, the full variable domain reads ETGVTQSPTHLIKTRGQQVTLRCSSQSGHNTVSWYQQALGQGPQFIFQYYREEENGRGNFPPRFSGLQFPNYSSELNVNALELDDSALYLCASSAEGGGSDTQYFGPGTRLTVL.